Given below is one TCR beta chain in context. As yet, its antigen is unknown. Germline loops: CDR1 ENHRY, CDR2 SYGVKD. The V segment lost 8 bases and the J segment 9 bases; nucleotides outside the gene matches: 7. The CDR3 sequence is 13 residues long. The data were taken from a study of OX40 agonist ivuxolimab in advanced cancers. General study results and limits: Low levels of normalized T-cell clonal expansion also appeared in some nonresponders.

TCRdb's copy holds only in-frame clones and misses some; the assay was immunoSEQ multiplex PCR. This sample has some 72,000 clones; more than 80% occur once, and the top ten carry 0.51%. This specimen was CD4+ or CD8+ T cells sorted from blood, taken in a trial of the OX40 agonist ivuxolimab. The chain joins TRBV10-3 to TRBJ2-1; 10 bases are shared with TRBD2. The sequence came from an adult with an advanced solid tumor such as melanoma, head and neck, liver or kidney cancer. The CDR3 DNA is TGTGCCATCGCGGCTAGCGGGAGTCCTGAGCAGTTCTTC. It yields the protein CAIAASGSPEQFF.